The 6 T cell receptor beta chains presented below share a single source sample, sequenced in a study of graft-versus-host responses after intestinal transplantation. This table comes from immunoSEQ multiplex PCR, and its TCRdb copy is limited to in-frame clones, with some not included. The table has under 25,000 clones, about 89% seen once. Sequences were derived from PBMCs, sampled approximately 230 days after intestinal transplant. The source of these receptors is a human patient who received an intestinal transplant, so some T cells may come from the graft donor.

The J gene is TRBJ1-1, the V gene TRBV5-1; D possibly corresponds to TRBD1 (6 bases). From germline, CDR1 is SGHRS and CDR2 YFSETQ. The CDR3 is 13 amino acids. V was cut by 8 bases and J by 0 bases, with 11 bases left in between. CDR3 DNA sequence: TGCGCCAGTTCGGGACACATGAACACTGAAGCTTTCTTT. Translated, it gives CASSGHMNTEAFF.

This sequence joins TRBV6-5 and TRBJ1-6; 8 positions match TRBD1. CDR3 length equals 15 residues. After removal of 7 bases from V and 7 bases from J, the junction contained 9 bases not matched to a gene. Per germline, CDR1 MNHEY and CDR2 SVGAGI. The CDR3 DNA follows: TGTGCCAGCAACCTACGGGACAGGCTCAATTCACCCCTCCACTTT. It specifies CASNLRDRLNSPLHF.

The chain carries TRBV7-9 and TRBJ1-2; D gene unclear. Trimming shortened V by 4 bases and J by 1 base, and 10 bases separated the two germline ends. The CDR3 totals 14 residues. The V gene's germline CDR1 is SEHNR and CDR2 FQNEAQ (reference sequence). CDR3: CASSSHYGNYGYTF. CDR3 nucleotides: TGTGCCAGCAGCTCACACTACGGTAACTATGGCTACACCTTC.

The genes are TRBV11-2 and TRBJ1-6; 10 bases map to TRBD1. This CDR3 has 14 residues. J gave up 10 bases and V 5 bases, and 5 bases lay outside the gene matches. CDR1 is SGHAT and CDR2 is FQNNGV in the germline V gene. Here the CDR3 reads CASSQTGGLSPLHF. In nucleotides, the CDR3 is TGTGCCAGCAGCCAGACAGGGGGCTTATCACCCCTCCACTTT.

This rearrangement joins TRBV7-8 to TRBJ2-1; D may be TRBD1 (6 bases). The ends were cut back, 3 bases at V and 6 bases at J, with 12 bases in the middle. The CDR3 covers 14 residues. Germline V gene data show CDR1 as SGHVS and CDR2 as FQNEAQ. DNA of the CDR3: TGTGCCAGCAGCTTCCCGGGACATCTCAATGAGCAGTTCTTC. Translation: CASSFPGHLNEQFF. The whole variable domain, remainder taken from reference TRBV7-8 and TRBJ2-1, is GAGVSQSPRYKVAKRGQDVALRCDPISGHVSLFWYQQALGQGPEFLTYFQNEAQLDKSGLPSDRFFAERPEGSVSTLKIQRTQQEDSAVYLCASSFPGHLNEQFFGPGTRLTVL.

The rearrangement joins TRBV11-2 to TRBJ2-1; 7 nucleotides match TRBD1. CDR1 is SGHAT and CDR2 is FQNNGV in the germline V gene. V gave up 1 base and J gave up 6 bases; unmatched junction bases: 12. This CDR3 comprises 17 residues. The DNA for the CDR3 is TGTGCCAGCAGCTTAGCTCGGACAGGCCGCTTTCTCAATGAGCAGTTCTTC. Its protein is CASSLARTGRFLNEQFF.